The clone carrying this T cell receptor (beta chain) was recorded once. The data are from a study of blood T cell repertoires in COVID-19. At the level of the study: Samples representing acute and convalescent COVID-19 were sourced from the United States, Italy and Spain. Sources were T cells, B-cell-depleted T cells, or PBMCs; the material itself was cDNA or gDNA.

The CDR3 has 14 residues. The ends were cut back, 3 bases at V and 6 bases at J, with 13 bases in the middle. Germline V gene lookup returns CDR1 KGHDR and CDR2 SFDVKD. The repertoire was sequenced with immunoSEQ multiplex PCR; TCRdb's copy has only in-frame clones and lacks some. The data show 120,000 or so clones, roughly four fifths seen once. The sequence was collected from a woman aged 55-69 years with acute or convalescent COVID-19. Sequencing input: peripheral blood. V is TRBV24-1 and J is TRBJ1-1; tentative D call: TRBD1 (6 bases). The CDR3 sequence: CATSDGQGRAEAFF. CDR3 coding DNA: TGTGCCACCAGTGATGGGCAGGGGAGGGCTGAAGCTTTCTTT.